These T cell receptor beta chains were read from a single sample in a study of cytomegalovirus exposure and HLA in healthy donors. Data came from immunoSEQ multiplex PCR; TCRdb stores just in-frame clones and leaves some out. The sample has 95,000 to 150,000 clones, around three quarters seen once. Sequences were obtained from PBMCs. The receptors stem from a woman aged 40 to 50 in good health and CMV-seropositive. CDR3s include the opening cysteine and the closing phenylalanine or tryptophan. A D gene is named only where the DNA matches it firmly. Size values are once, few and many counts, or a class for expanded clones, and some rows have none.

V,size,J,D,DNA,CDR3
TRBV6-1,once,TRBJ2-3,NA,TGTGCCAGCATGAGGGCAGGTACAGATACGCAGTATTTT,CASMRAGTDTQYF
TRBV5-4,NA,TRBJ1-4,NA,TGTGCCAGCAGCTTGGCCAGGGGACGGGAAAAACTGTTTTTT,CASSLARGREKLFF
TRBV7-2,NA,TRBJ1-1,NA,TGTGCCAGCAGCAGGGGACAAGTGAACACTGAAGCTTTCTTT,CASSRGQVNTEAFF
TRBV6-1,once,TRBJ1-2,NA,TGTGCCAGCAGTCAAAGCCAGGTCGGCTACACCTTC,CASSQSQVGYTF
TRBV5-8,NA,TRBJ2-7,NA,TGTGCCAGCAGCTTGGCTTACGAGCAGTACTTC,CASSLAYEQYF
TRBV5-4,NA,TRBJ2-2,NA,TGTGCCAGCAGCGGAGCGACAGTCACCGGGGAGCTGTTTTTT,CASSGATVTGELFF
TRBV7-2,once,TRBJ2-2,TRBD1,TGTGCCAGCAGCTCGATACAGGGGGCCTACGGGGAGCTGTTTTTT,CASSSIQGAYGELFF
TRBV19,NA,TRBJ1-1,TRBD1,TGTGCCAGTAGTCCAACCAGGGGGCGCATCACTGAAGCTTTCTTT,CASSPTRGRITEAFF
TRBV19,once,TRBJ1-6,NA,TGTGCCAGTAGTAAAGGACAGTATAATTCCCCCCTCCACTTT,CASSKGQYNSPLHF
TRBV10-3,NA,TRBJ2-6,NA,TGTGCCATCAGTGATACAGCTGGGGCCAACGTCCTGACTTTC,CAISDTAGANVLTF
TRBV4-1,NA,TRBJ2-7,TRBD2,TGCGCCAGCAGCCAAGAAGGGGCTAGCGGGAGGGGCGAGCAGTACTTC,CASSQEGASGRGEQYF
TRBV20-1,NA,TRBJ2-7,NA,TGCAGTGCGATACTAGTAAACGAGCAGTACTTC,CSAILVNEQYF
TRBV5-6,NA,TRBJ1-2,TRBD1,TGTGCCAGCAGCCAGGACAGGGGGCATCGTAGCCCAGGAGGCTACACCTTC,CASSQDRGHRSPGGYTF
TRBV25-1,NA,TRBJ2-3,TRBD1,TGTGCCAGCAGTGGGGACAGGGGCACAGATACGCAGTATTTT,CASSGDRGTDTQYF
TRBV9,NA,TRBJ2-3,TRBD2,TGTGCCAGCAGCGCCCTTAAAGCGGGGTTCACAGATACGCAGTATTTT,CASSALKAGFTDTQYF
TRBV9,few,TRBJ2-7,TRBD1,TGTGCCAGCAGCGAGGAGACAGGGGAGTCCTACGAGCAGTACTTC,CASSEETGESYEQYF
TRBV6-1,NA,TRBJ1-2,NA,TGTGCCAGCAGTGAGTCCAGGAACTTTAACTATGGCTACACCTTC,CASSESRNFNYGYTF
TRBV18,NA,TRBJ1-1,TRBD1,TGTGCCAGCTCACCCCTCCTTACAGGGGGTGGTACTGAAGCTTTCTTT,CASSPLLTGGGTEAFF
TRBV5-1,few,TRBJ1-1,NA,TGCGCCAGCAGCTTGGGGGCAGGGGAGGGGACTGAAGCTTTCTTT,CASSLGAGEGTEAFF
TRBV5-6,few,TRBJ1-4,TRBD1,TGTGCCAGCAGTCAACCGACAGGGGGCAGAGAAAAACTGTTTTTT,CASSQPTGGREKLFF
TRBV4-3,NA,TRBJ2-6,NA,TGCGCCAGCAGCCAAGTGCTGGGCCTTGGGGCCAACGTCCTGACTTTC,CASSQVLGLGANVLTF
TRBV18,NA,TRBJ2-2,TRBD1,TGTGCCAGCTCAACTCGACAGGGTCCGAACACCGGGGAGCTGTTTTTT,CASSTRQGPNTGELFF
TRBV7-2,once,TRBJ1-2,TRBD1,TGTGCCAGCAGCCGTCCAGGGGGCGGGATCTATGGCTACACCTTC,CASSRPGGGIYGYTF
TRBV7-9,once,TRBJ1-6,NA,TGTGCCAGCACCGCGTCTCTCGGTAATTCACCCCTCCACTTT,CASTASLGNSPLHF
TRBV7-3,NA,TRBJ2-1,NA,TGTGCCAGCAGCTTACAGGGGAGCTCCACGGAGTTCTTC,CASSLQGSSTEFF
TRBV4-3,NA,TRBJ1-3,NA,TGCGCCAGCAGCCAAGAAACAGGGCGCTACTCTGGAAACACCATATATTTT,CASSQETGRYSGNTIYF
TRBV6-6,NA,TRBJ2-1,NA,TGTGCCAGCACCAGGGCGGATTCCTACAATGAGCAGTTCTTC,CASTRADSYNEQFF
TRBV7-7,NA,TRBJ2-3,NA,TGTGCTAGCAGCCAAGGGGGGGTTCGCACAGATACGCAGTATTTT,CASSQGGVRTDTQYF
TRBV19,NA,TRBJ2-7,TRBD2,TGTGCCAGTAAGGCCCGCCCGGGCGGGAGTGCCTACGAGCAGTACTTC,CASKARPGGSAYEQYF
TRBV6-7,NA,TRBJ1-2,TRBD1,TGTGCCTTCCAGGGGGCGAGCGGCTACACCTTC,CAFQGASGYTF
TRBV7-6,NA,TRBJ1-4,TRBD1,TGTGCCAGCAGCCCGACAGGGAATGAAAAACTGTTTTTT,CASSPTGNEKLFF
TRBV7-9,NA,TRBJ1-2,TRBD1,TGTGCCAGCAGCTTAGACAGGGGGCATAATGGCTACACCTTC,CASSLDRGHNGYTF
TRBV14,NA,TRBJ1-2,TRBD1,TGTGCCAGCAGCCAGACAGGGCCCTATGGCTACACCTTC,CASSQTGPYGYTF
TRBV5-1,NA,TRBJ2-7,NA,TGCGCCAGCAGCAATAATCCGGGAGCTTCCTACGAGCAGTACTTC,CASSNNPGASYEQYF
TRBV15,NA,TRBJ2-2,NA,TGTGCCACCAGGAGCGGATCGAACACCGGGGAGCTGTTTTTT,CATRSGSNTGELFF
TRBV5-4,NA,TRBJ1-2,TRBD1,TGTGCCAGCACCTCAGGGGGGATCTATGGCTACACCTTC,CASTSGGIYGYTF
TRBV7-2,NA,TRBJ2-1,TRBD2,TGTGCCAGCAGCTTAGGTACTAGCGCTTCCTACAATGAGCAGTTCTTC,CASSLGTSASYNEQFF
TRBV11-2,NA,TRBJ1-2,TRBD1,TGTGCCAGCAGCTCCGACGGACAGGGGGTTTATGGCTACACCTTC,CASSSDGQGVYGYTF
TRBV2,NA,TRBJ1-2,NA,TGTGCCAGCAGGTGGTCTACGGGAAACTATGGCTACACCTTC,CASRWSTGNYGYTF
TRBV5-1,once,TRBJ2-7,TRBD1,TGCGCCAGCAGCACGCACAGGGGTTCCTACGAGCAGTACTTC,CASSTHRGSYEQYF
TRBV7-2,NA,TRBJ2-2,NA,TGTGCCAGCAGCCCAATACAGTCGGGGGCCGGGGAGCTGTTTTTT,CASSPIQSGAGELFF
TRBV11-3,NA,TRBJ2-7,NA,TGTGCCAGCAGCTTAGATTCAGAAGAGCAGTACTTC,CASSLDSEEQYF
TRBV7-8,NA,TRBJ2-1,TRBD2,TGTGCCAGCAGCTCCGGGACTACCCAATTGGATGAGCAGTTCTTC,CASSSGTTQLDEQFF
TRBV7-3,NA,TRBJ2-3,TRBD2,TGTGCCAGCAGGGCTCCGGGACTAGCGGGAGTAGATACGCAGTATTTT,CASRAPGLAGVDTQYF
TRBV2,NA,TRBJ2-3,NA,TGTGCCAGCAAGGAAGAGCGTACGCAGTATTTT,CASKEERTQYF
TRBV4-1,once,TRBJ1-2,TRBD1,TGCGCCAGCAGCCAATCCGGGACAGCACCTGATTCCCTCTATGGCTACACCTTC,CASSQSGTAPDSLYGYTF
TRBV5-1,NA,TRBJ2-7,TRBD2,TGCGCCAGCAGCTTGGATTTCAGCGGGGACTACGAGCAGTACTTC,CASSLDFSGDYEQYF
TRBV5-1,NA,TRBJ2-3,TRBD2,TGCGCCAGCAGCTTTTCCGGGACTAGCGACACAGATACGCAGTATTTT,CASSFSGTSDTDTQYF
TRBV7-6,NA,TRBJ2-7,TRBD1,TGTGCCAGCAGCTTTGGGGACAGGGGGCGCGAGCAGTACTTC,CASSFGDRGREQYF
TRBV29-1,NA,TRBJ2-3,NA,TGCAGCGTTGAAGATCTGGGCCGCACAGATACGCAGTATTTT,CSVEDLGRTDTQYF
TRBV7-2,NA,TRBJ2-7,NA,TGTGCCAGCAGCTTAGTGAACACCTACGAGCAGTACTTC,CASSLVNTYEQYF
TRBV6-5,NA,TRBJ2-7,NA,TGTGCCAGCAGTTACTCGATTACAGGCAACTACGAGCAGTACTTC,CASSYSITGNYEQYF
TRBV29-1,once,TRBJ2-7,NA,TGCAGCGTTGAAGGGGGGGATAAAAACGCCTACGAGCAGTACTTC,CSVEGGDKNAYEQYF